These 6 T cell receptor beta chains were all obtained from the same sample, sequenced in a study of blood T cells in healthy people across ages. Primers used in a second PCR of about 6 to 11 cycles were a sample-barcoded 5' primer and a J-beta primer mix. TCRdb re-called the 5' RACE reads through MiXCR, storing one row per CDR3 protein. Of 1 million or so distinct CDR3 sequences listed, approximately 25% are singletons. The same data also went into a second study, on T cells of mothers and their children.

Sequencing used blood. These receptors were taken from a girl under 10 years old in good health.

This clonotype came up a few times. The chain uses TRBV20-1 and TRBJ2-1, with 7 bases identical to TRBD2. Germline V lookup: CDR1 DFQATT, CDR2 SNEGSKA (reference sequence). Germline trimming cut 7 bases from V and 3 bases from J; bases unmatched to any gene: 6. The CDR3 spans 13 residues. The CDR3 DNA is TGCAGTGGGGGGAGGGCCAACTACAATGAGCAGTTCTTC. This gives the protein CSGGRANYNEQFF.

The chain uses TRBV29-1 and TRBJ2-5; 8 nucleotides agree with TRBD2. Germline assignment: CDR1 SQVTM and CDR2 ANQGSEA. The CDR3 has 12 residues. For the CDR3, the DNA is TGCAACGGGGGGGACTATCAAGAGACCCAGTACTTC. It is translated as CNGGDYQETQYF.

This chain's CDR3 is CASSLGYAGNTIYF. CDR3 nucleotide sequence: TGTGCCAGCAGCTTAGGGTACGCTGGAAACACCATATATTTT. V gene TRBV7-2 combines with J gene TRBJ1-3; D remains ambiguous. Trimming shortened V by 1 base and J by 2 bases, and 6 bases separated the two germline ends. The CDR3 covers 14 residues. The germline CDR1 and CDR2 sequences are SGHTA and FQGNSA. Complete variable domain (other parts from reference TRBV7-2 and TRBJ1-3): GAGVSQSPSNKVTEKGKDVELRCDPISGHTALYWYRQSLGQGLEFLIYFQGNSAPDKSGLPSDRFSAERTGGSVSTLTIQRTQQEDSAVYLCASSLGYAGNTIYFGEGSWLTVV.

Concerning this clonotype itself: A much larger clone lies a single base off, so this may be a read error. V is TRBV20-1 and J is TRBJ2-1; D ambiguous. V was pared by 1 base and J by 3 bases, with 4 bases between. The CDR3 is 12 amino acids. CDR1 DFQATT and CDR2 SNEGSKA come from the germline V gene (reference sequence). This CDR3 is CSARADYNEQFF. In nucleotides, the CDR3 is TGCAGTGCTAGAGCTGACTACAATGAGCAGTTCTTC.

The CDR3 region has the DNA TGTGCCAGCAGCGTAGCTAAAGCGGGGGGTATCGCGAACACCGGGGAGCTGTTTTTT. It codes for CASSVAKAGGIANTGELFF. The V gene is TRBV9, the J gene TRBJ2-2; 9 nucleotides match TRBD2. The ends lost 0 bases at V and 0 bases at J; junction bases unmatched: 9. Germline V gives CDR1 SGDLS, CDR2 YYNGEE. The CDR3 is made up of 19 amino acids.

Comment on this clonotype: This may be a read error, as it is one base from a much larger clone. This chain uses TRBV7-2 with TRBJ2-1, with D tentatively TRBD1 (5 bases). CDR3 size: 15 residues. The germline gives CDR1 SGHTA, CDR2 FQGNSA. The CDR3 DNA follows: TGTGCCAGCAGCGTAGACAGTGGACCATACAATGAGCAGTCCTTC. This gives the protein CASSVDSGPYNEQSF.